The T cell receptor (beta chain) described here comes from a study of blood T cell repertoires in COVID-19. The germline CDR1 and CDR2 sequences are ENHRY and SYGVKD. The CDR3 totals 14 residues. Trimming removed 10 bases from V and 2 bases from J, with 15 bases in between. As originally analysed: Nucleated cell number was recorded as an estimate derived from reference gene primer amplification. Data came from immunoSEQ multiplex PCR; TCRdb stores just in-frame clones and leaves some out. V, J and clone size derive from that table, while D and trimming were established from the DNA sequence. Of over 65,000 clones listed, about 76% are singletons.

Sequences were obtained from peripheral blood. The rearrangement joins TRBV10-3 to TRBJ2-1; possible D gene TRBD2, 5 bases. The sequence was obtained from an elderly man with acute or convalescent COVID-19. The CDR3 protein is CATLGDGAYNEQFF. CDR3 DNA: TGTGCCACGCTTGGAGACGGGGCCTACAATGAGCAGTTCTTC.